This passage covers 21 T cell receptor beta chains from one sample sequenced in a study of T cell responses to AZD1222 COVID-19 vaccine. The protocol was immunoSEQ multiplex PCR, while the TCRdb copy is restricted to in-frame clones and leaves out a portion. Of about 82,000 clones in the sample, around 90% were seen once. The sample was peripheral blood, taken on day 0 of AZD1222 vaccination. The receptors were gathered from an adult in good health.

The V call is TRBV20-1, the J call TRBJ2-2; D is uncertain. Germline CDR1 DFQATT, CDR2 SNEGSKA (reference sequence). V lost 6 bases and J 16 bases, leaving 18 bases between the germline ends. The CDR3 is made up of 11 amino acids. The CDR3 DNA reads TGCAGTGCCTCGGACGGTCCTCAACCGTTTTTT. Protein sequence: CSASDGPQPFF.

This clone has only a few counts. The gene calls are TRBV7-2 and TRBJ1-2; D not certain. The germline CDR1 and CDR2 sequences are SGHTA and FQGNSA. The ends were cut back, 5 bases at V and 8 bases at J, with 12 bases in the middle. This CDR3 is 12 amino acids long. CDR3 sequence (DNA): TGTGCCAGCAGCCCTAATTTGTGGGGCTACACCTTC. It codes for CASSPNLWGYTF.

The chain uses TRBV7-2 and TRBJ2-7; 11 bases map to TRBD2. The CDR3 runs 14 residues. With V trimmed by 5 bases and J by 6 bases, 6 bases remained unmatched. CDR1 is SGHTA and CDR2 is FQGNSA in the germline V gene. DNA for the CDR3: TGTGCCAGCAGCCTTAGCGGGGGGGCTTTCGAGCAGTACTTC. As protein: CASSLSGGAFEQYF.

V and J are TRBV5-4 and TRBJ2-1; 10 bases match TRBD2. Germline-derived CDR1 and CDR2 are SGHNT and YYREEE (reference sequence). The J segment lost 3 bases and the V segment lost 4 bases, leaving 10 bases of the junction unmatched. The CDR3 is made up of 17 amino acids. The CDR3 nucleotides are TGTGCCAGCAGCGACTTGCGTGCTAGCGGGGGCTACAATGAGCAGTTCTTC. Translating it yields CASSDLRASGGYNEQFF.

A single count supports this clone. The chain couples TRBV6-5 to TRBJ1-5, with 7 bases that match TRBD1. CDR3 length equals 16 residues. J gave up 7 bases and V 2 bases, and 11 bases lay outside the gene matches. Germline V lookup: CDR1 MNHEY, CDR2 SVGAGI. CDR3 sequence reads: CASSYSRQGVGQPQHF. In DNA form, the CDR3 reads TGTGCCAGCAGTTACAGCAGACAGGGAGTAGGGCAGCCCCAGCATTTT.

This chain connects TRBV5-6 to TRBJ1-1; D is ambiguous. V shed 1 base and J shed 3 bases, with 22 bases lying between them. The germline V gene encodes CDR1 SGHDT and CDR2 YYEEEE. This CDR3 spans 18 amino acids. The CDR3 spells CASSLRVEGPVSDTEAFF. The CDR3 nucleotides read TGTGCCAGCAGCTTGAGGGTGGAAGGACCTGTCTCGGACACTGAAGCTTTCTTT.

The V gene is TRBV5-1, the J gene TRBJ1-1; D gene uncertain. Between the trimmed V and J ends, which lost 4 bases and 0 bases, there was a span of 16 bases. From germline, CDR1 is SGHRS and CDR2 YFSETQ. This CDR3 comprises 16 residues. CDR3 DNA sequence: TGCGCCAGCAGCCTGGTGGCCTCGCTCATGAACACTGAAGCTTTCTTT. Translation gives CASSLVASLMNTEAFF.

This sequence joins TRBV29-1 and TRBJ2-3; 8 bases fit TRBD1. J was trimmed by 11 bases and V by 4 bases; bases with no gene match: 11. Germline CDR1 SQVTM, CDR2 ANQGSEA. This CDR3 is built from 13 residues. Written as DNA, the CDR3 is TGCAGCGTTGTTCCCGGACAGGGTACCCAGCAGTATTTT. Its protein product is CSVVPGQGTQQYF.

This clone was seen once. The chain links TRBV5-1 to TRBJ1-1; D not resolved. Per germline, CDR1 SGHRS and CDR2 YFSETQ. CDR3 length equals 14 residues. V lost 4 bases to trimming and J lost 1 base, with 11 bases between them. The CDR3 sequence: CASSTGNPNTEAFF. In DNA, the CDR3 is TGCGCCAGCAGCACGGGTAATCCGAACACTGAAGCTTTCTTT.

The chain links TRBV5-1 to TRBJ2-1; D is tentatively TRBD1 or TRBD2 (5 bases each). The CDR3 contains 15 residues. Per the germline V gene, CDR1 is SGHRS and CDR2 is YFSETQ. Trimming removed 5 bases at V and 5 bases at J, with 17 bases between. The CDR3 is CASSYGDARNNEQFF. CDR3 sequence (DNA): TGCGCCAGCAGTTACGGGGACGCACGCAACAATGAGCAGTTCTTC.

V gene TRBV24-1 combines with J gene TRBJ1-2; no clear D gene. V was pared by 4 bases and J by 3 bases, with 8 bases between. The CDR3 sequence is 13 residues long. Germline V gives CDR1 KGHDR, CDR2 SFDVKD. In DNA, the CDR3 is TGTGCCACCAGTGAAGGGCGGTACTATGGCTACACCTTC. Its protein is CATSEGRYYGYTF.

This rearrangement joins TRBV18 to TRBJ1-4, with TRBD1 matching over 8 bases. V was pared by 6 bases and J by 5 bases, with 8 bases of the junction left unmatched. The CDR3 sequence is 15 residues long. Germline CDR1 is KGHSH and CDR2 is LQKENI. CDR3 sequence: CASSPGTGANEKLFF. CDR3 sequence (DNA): TGTGCCAGCTCGCCCGGGACAGGAGCAAATGAAAAACTGTTTTTT.

DNA of the CDR3: TGTGCCAGCAGTCGCGGGACAGGGGGCTTAAACTACGAGCAGTACTTC. Amino acid sequence: CASSRGTGGLNYEQYF. This rearrangement joins TRBV27 to TRBJ2-7; TRBD1 matches 12 bases. Germline CDR1 is MNHEY and CDR2 is SMNVEV (reference sequence). The CDR3 covers 16 residues. After removal of 5 bases from V and 3 bases from J, the junction contained 8 bases not matched to a gene.

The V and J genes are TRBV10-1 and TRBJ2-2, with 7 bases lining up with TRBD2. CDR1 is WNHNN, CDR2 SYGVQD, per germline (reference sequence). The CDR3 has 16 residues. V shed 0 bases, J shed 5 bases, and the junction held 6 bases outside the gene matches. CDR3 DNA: TGCGCCAGCAGTGAGTCACGGCGGGGGAGGACCGGGGAGCTGTTTTTT. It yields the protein CASSESRRGRTGELFF.

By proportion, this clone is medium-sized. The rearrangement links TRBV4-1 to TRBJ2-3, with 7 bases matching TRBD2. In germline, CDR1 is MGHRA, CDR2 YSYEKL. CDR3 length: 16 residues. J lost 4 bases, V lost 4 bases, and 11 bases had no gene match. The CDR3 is CASSPEMAGEADTQYF. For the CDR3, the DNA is TGCGCCAGCAGCCCGGAAATGGCGGGGGAAGCAGATACGCAGTATTTT.

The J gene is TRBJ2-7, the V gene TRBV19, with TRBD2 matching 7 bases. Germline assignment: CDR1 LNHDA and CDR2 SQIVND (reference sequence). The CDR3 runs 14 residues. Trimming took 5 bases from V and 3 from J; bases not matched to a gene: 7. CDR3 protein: CASSVNGGVYEQYF. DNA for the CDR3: TGTGCCAGTAGTGTCAATGGGGGGGTCTACGAGCAGTACTTC. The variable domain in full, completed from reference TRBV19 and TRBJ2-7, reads DGGITQSPKYLFRKEGQNVTLSCEQNLNHDAMYWYRQDPGQGLRLIYYSQIVNDFQKGDIAEGYSVSREKKESFPLTVTSAQKNPTAFYLCASSVNGGVYEQYFGPGTRLTVT.

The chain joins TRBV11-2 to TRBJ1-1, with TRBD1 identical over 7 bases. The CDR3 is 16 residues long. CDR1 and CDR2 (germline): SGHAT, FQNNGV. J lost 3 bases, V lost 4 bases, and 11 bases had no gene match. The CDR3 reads CASSSRQGLGYTEAFF. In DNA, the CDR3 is TGTGCCAGCAGCTCCCGACAGGGCCTCGGCTACACTGAAGCTTTCTTT.

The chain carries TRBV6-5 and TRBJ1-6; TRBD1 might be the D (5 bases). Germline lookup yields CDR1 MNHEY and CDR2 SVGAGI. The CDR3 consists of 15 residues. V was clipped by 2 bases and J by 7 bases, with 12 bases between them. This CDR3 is CASSYDRPLNSPLHF. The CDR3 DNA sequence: TGTGCCAGCAGTTACGACAGACCGTTAAATTCACCCCTCCACTTT.

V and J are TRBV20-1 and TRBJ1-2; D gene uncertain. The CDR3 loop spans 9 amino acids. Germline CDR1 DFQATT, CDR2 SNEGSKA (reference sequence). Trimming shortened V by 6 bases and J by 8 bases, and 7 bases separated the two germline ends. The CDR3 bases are TGCAGTGCCACGCCCGGCTACACCTTC. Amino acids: CSATPGYTF.

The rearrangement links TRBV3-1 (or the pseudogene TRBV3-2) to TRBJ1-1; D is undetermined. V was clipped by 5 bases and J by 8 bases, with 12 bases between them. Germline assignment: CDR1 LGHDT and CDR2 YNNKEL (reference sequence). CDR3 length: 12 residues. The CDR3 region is CASSFRTAEAFF. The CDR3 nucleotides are TGTGCCAGCAGCTTCCGGACCGCCGAAGCTTTCTTT.

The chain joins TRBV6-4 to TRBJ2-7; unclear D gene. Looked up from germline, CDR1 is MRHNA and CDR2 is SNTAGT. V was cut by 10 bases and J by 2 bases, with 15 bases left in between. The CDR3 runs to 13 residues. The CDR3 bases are TGTGCCACCGCGAAAGACTCCCCCTACGAGCAGTACTTC. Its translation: CATAKDSPYEQYF.